This TCR beta chain was sequenced for a study of response to subunit inactivated influenza vaccine. This clonotype was seen at least ten times. Its antigen remains unidentified. Overall study findings and caveats: Authors proposed each seasonal influenza vaccination draws in few new T cells.

TCRdb passed the RT-PCR reads through MiXCR, listing each CDR3 protein once. Of fewer than 600,000 distinct CDR3 sequences listed, about 7.2% are singletons. CDR1 is DFQATT and CDR2 is SNEGSKA in the germline V gene (reference sequence). The CDR3 extends over 14 amino acids. V gave up 0 bases and J gave up 8 bases, with 13 bases separating them. The sample here was PBMCs from blood, taken around 25 months after vaccination. This TCR derives from a man between 50 and 69 years old who received an inactivated influenza vaccine. V is TRBV20-1 and J is TRBJ1-4; D ambiguous. DNA of the CDR3: TGCAGTGCTAGAGATCGGAAGGCGAGCGAAAAACTGTTTTTT. It specifies CSARDRKASEKLFF.